One and the same sample provided the 19 T cell receptor beta chains below, sequenced in a study of T cell responses to AZD1222 COVID-19 vaccine. Assay: immunoSEQ multiplex PCR; the TCRdb copy retains only in-frame clones and omits some. In the table there are around 180,000 clones, almost 90% of which are singletons. The specimen was peripheral blood, collected on day 0 of AZD1222 vaccination. Source of these receptors: an adult in good health.

This chain joins TRBV5-6 and TRBJ1-4; D unresolved. CDR1 is SGHDT, CDR2 YYEEEE, per germline. The V gene lost 0 bases and the J gene lost 5 bases, with 8 bases spanning the gap. There are 14 residues in the CDR3. CDR3 sequence (DNA): TGTGCCAGCAGCTTGGGTCGGCGAAATGAAAAACTGTTTTTT. This sequence encodes CASSLGRRNEKLFF.

The chain has TRBV6-6 and TRBJ1-2, with D uncertain. This CDR3 is built from 13 residues. Trimming pared 5 bases from V and 4 bases from J, leaving 11 bases between. From germline, CDR1 is MNHNY and CDR2 SVGAGI (reference sequence). This CDR3 reads CASSREERYGYTF. The CDR3 DNA follows: TGTGCCAGCAGTCGGGAGGAACGCTATGGCTACACCTTC.

The rearrangement links TRBV9 to TRBJ1-2, with D hard to call. V was cut by 0 bases and J by 4 bases, with 13 bases left in between. The CDR3 is 15 amino acids. Germline lookup yields CDR1 SGDLS and CDR2 YYNGEE. CDR3 nucleotides: TGTGCCAGCAGCGTAGAAGGGAGACGGACCTATGGCTACACCTTC. This gives the protein CASSVEGRRTYGYTF.

The chain combines TRBV30 with TRBJ1-2, with D unresolved. Germline-derived CDR1 and CDR2 are GTSNPN and SVGIG (reference sequence). V lost 2 bases to trimming and J lost 3 bases, with 7 bases between them. There are 12 residues in the CDR3. CDR3 sequence reads: CAWSPLDYGYTF. Here the CDR3 DNA reads TGTGCCTGGAGTCCTCTCGACTATGGCTACACCTTC.

The rearrangement uses TRBV12-5 and TRBJ1-1; 10 nucleotides line up with TRBD1. Germline CDR1 LGHNT, CDR2 FRNRAP. The CDR3 has 18 amino acids. V was clipped by 6 bases and J by 4 bases; unmatched bases: 17. CDR3 in DNA: TGTGCTAGTGGCCCCTCCTCCGGGACAGGGGATTGGGTCACTGAAGCTTTCTTT. Amino acid sequence: CASGPSSGTGDWVTEAFF.

V usage is TRBV7-6 and J usage is TRBJ2-1, with D possibly TRBD1 on 7 matching bases. V was clipped by 5 bases and J by 0 bases, with 17 bases between them. The germline V gene encodes CDR1 SGHVS and CDR2 FNYEAQ. The CDR3 runs to 17 residues. The CDR3 DNA reads TGTGCCAGCAGCAGGAACGCGGGACAGAGCTCCTACAATGAGCAGTTCTTC. Translated, it gives CASSRNAGQSSYNEQFF.

Written as DNA, the CDR3 is TGTGCCAGCTCACCAACCGGGGCCGAGCAGTACTTC. This codes for CASSPTGAEQYF. This chain joins TRBV18 and TRBJ2-7, with D tentatively TRBD1 or TRBD2 (5 bases each). Germline values: CDR1 KGHSH, CDR2 LQKENI. V dropped 2 bases and J dropped 6 bases, with 8 bases sitting between them. This CDR3 region has 12 residues.

The CDR3 spells CASSQVGGTGELFF. CDR3 DNA sequence: TGCGCCAGCAGCCAAGTGGGGGGCACCGGGGAGCTGTTTTTT. The V call is TRBV4-3, the J call TRBJ2-2; weak D call: TRBD2 (6 bases). Trimming removed 1 base from V and 4 bases from J, with 7 bases in between. Germline V gene lookup returns CDR1 LGHNA and CDR2 YSLEER. The CDR3 sequence is 14 residues long.

This clone came up a few times. This chain connects TRBV14 to TRBJ1-3; TRBD1 matches at 7 bases. This CDR3 comprises 15 residues. Germline V gene data show CDR1 as SGHDN and CDR2 as FVKESK. J was trimmed by 2 bases and V by 4 bases; bases with no gene match: 5. CDR3 sequence: CASSPGGMAGNTIYF. In DNA form, the CDR3 reads TGTGCCAGCAGCCCAGGGGGGATGGCTGGAAACACCATATATTTT.

The V gene is TRBV9, the J gene TRBJ2-1; 7 bases line up with TRBD2. Germline CDR1 reads SGDLS; CDR2 reads YYNGEE. The CDR3 totals 14 residues. Trimming removed 4 bases from V and 6 bases from J; junction bases left unmatched: 7. The CDR3: CASSLGGTTNEQFF. CDR3 nucleotides: TGTGCCAGCAGCCTCGGGGGGACCACCAATGAGCAGTTCTTC.

The DNA of the CDR3 is TGTGCCAGCGGATTACAGGGCGGCAATCAGCCCCAGCATTTT. Translated: CASGLQGGNQPQHF. The chain employs TRBV28 and TRBJ1-5; D perhaps matches TRBD1 (6 bases). The V end lost 8 bases, the J end lost 2 bases, and 13 bases lay between the germline ends. Germline CDR1 and CDR2: MDHEN and SYDVKM. The CDR3 extends over 14 amino acids.

The rearrangement links TRBV6-5 to TRBJ2-1; 10 nucleotides line up with TRBD2. This CDR3 region has 15 residues. The junction had 7 bases not matched to a gene; V was cut back by 5 bases and J by 6 bases. CDR1 is MNHEY and CDR2 is SVGAGI in the germline V gene. The CDR3 protein is CASSPLAGAANEQFF. CDR3 bases: TGTGCCAGCAGTCCTCTAGCGGGGGCCGCCAATGAGCAGTTCTTC.

Details on this clone: Distinct nucleotide sequences in the sample also encode this CDR3. The rearrangement uses TRBV18 and TRBJ2-2, with D unresolved. CDR3 length: 15 amino acids. Germline lookup yields CDR1 KGHSH and CDR2 LQKENI. Trimming removed 2 bases from V and 0 bases from J, with 7 bases in between. As DNA, the CDR3 is TGTGCCAGCTCACCAGTCCGGTCGAACACCGGGGAGCTGTTTTTT. Amino acids: CASSPVRSNTGELFF.

J is TRBJ2-5 and V is TRBV7-8, with TRBD1 matching 10 bases. The length of the CDR3 is 14 residues. V lost 4 bases and J lost 5; bases outside the gene matches: 4. CDR1 SGHVS and CDR2 FQNEAQ come from the germline V gene. The CDR3 reads CASSSWTGGETQYF. CDR3 bases: TGTGCCAGCAGCTCCTGGACAGGGGGGGAGACCCAGTACTTC.

This chain uses TRBV7-9 with TRBJ2-7; D could derive from TRBD1 or TRBD2 (6 bases each). Trimming pared 1 base from V and 1 base from J, leaving 14 bases between. The V gene's germline CDR1 is SEHNR and CDR2 FQNEAQ (reference sequence). CDR3 size: 16 residues. The CDR3 region has the DNA TGTGCCAGCAGCTTAGTCAGGAGGGGGAGATCCTACGAGCAGTACTTC. This translates into CASSLVRRGRSYEQYF.

This chain uses TRBV7-8 with TRBJ1-1; D may be TRBD1 (5 bases). Germline loops: CDR1 SGHVS, CDR2 FQNEAQ. There are 16 residues in the CDR3. Trimming took off 3 bases at V and 8 bases at J, with 22 bases between the two ends. CDR3 sequence reads: CASSFGFGGSLVEAFF. The CDR3 DNA is TGTGCCAGCAGCTTCGGGTTTGGGGGGAGCCTGGTGGAAGCTTTCTTT.

V usage is TRBV6-1 and J usage is TRBJ2-7, with 8 positions matching TRBD1. V trimming: 1 base; J trimming: 0 bases; junction bases outside the gene matches: 2. Germline V lookup: CDR1 MNHNS, CDR2 SASEGT. The CDR3 contains 15 residues. CDR3 residues: CASSEEGTGSYEQYF. Written as DNA, the CDR3 is TGTGCCAGCAGTGAAGAGGGGACAGGCTCCTACGAGCAGTACTTC.

The chain uses TRBV7-2 and TRBJ1-4; 9 nucleotides line up with TRBD1. With V trimmed by 5 bases and J by 0 bases, 7 bases remained unmatched. Germline V CDR1 and CDR2: SGHTA, FQGNSA. CDR3 length equals 17 residues. The CDR3 spells CASSPGQGIATNEKLFF. CDR3 coding DNA: TGTGCCAGCAGCCCAGGACAGGGGATCGCAACTAATGAAAAACTGTTTTTT.

The V gene is TRBV28, the J gene TRBJ2-7; a possible D gene is TRBD2 (7 bases). Trimming took 6 bases from V and 5 from J, leaving 11 bases between them. The CDR3 consists of 12 residues. CDR1 MDHEN and CDR2 SYDVKM come from the germline V gene. Here the CDR3 reads CASSLGGHEQYF. DNA for the CDR3: TGTGCCAGCAGCCTGGGGGGGCACGAGCAGTACTTC.